This TCR beta chain was obtained from a study of Graves' ophthalmopathy and Graves' hyperthyroidism. The study's findings and limits: Ophthalmopathy could be told apart from stable hyperthyroidism by a 13-signature model (87.88% sensitivity, approximately 81% specificity).

RNA transcripts were the source from which TCR beta CDR3 regions were amplified. First-round RT-PCR used HTBI primers; second-round multiplex PCR followed. One entry per CDR3 protein results from TCRdb running MiXCR on the multiplex PCR reads. The sample lists about 220,000 distinct CDR3 sequences; 20% to 25% were seen once. A duration under 3 months, NOSPECS ≥4, CAS ≥3 and moderate-to-severe activity characterized the donors with ophthalmopathy. Germline V gives CDR1 MRHNA, CDR2 SNTAGT. V gave up 5 bases and J gave up 4 bases; unmatched junction bases: 3. The CDR3 is 13 residues long. Many counts were recorded for this clonotype. Its antigen is undetermined.

The TCR sequence derives from a woman aged 50 to 65 with Graves' ophthalmopathy. V is TRBV6-4 and J is TRBJ2-5, with 8 bases that match TRBD1. The sequencing input was peripheral blood. The CDR3 DNA is TGTGCCAGCAGTCCCGGACAGGGAGAGACCCAGTACTTC. Translation gives CASSPGQGETQYF.